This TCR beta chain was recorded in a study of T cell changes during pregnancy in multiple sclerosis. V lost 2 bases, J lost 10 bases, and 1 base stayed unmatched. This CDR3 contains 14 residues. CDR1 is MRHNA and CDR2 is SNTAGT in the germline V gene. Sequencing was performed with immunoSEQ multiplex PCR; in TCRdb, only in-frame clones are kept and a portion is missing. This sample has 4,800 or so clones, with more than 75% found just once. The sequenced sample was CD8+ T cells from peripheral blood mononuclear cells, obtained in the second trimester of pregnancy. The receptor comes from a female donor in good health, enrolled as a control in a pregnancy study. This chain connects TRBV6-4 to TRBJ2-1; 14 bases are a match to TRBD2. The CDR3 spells CASSDGLAGGEQFF. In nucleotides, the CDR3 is TGTGCCAGCAGTGACGGACTAGCGGGGGGCGAGCAGTTCTTC.